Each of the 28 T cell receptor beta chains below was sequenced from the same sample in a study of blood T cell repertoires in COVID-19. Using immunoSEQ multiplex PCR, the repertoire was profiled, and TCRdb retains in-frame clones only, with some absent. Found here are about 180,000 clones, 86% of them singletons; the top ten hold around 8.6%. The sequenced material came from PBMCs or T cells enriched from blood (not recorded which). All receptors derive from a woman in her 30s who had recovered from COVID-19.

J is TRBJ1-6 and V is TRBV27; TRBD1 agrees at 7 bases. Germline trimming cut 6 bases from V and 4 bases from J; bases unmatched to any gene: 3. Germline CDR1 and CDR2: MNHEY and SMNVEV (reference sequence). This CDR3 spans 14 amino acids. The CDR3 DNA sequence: TGTGCCAGCAGACAGACAGGGTATAATTCACCCCTCCACTTT. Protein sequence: CASRQTGYNSPLHF.

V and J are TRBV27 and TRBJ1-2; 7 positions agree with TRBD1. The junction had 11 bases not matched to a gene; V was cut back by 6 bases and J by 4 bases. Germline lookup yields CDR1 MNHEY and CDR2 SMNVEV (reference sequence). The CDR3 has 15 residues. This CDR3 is CASSLMTGPTYGYTF. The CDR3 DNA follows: TGTGCCAGCAGCCTAATGACAGGGCCTACCTATGGCTACACCTTC.

The CDR3 DNA reads TGTGCCAGCAGCTTAGTAACACAGGGGTCTGAAGCTTTCTTT. Translated: CASSLVTQGSEAFF. The chain couples TRBV7-2 to TRBJ1-1; 7 bases are a match to TRBD1. The CDR3 totals 14 residues. V shed 1 base and J 6 bases; nucleotides not matched to a gene: 5. Per the germline V gene, CDR1 is SGHTA and CDR2 is FQGNSA.

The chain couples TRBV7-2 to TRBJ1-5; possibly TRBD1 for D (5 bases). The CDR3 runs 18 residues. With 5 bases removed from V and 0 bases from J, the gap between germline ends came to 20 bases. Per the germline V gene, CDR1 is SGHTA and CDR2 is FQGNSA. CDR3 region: CASSPKSGQIISNQPQHF. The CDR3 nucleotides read TGTGCCAGCAGCCCAAAGTCAGGGCAGATCATTAGCAATCAGCCCCAGCATTTT.

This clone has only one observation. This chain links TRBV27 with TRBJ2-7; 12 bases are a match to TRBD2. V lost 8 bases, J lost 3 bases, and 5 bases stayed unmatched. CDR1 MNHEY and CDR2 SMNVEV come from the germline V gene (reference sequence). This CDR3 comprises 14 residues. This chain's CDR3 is CASSRGLAGYEQYF. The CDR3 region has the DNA TGTGCCAGCTCTCGGGGACTAGCGGGCTACGAGCAGTACTTC.

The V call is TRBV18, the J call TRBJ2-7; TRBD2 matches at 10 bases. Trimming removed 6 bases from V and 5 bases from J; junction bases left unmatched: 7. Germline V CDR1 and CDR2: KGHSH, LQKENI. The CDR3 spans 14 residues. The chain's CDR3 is CASSPGTSAHEQYF. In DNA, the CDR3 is TGTGCCAGCTCTCCCGGGACTAGCGCCCACGAGCAGTACTTC.

The CDR3 DNA follows: TGCAGCGTTGAGGAGAGGGGGAGACAAGAGACCCAGTACTTC. Translation: CSVEERGRQETQYF. The genes are TRBV29-1 and TRBJ2-5; tentative D call: TRBD1 (6 bases). The CDR3 contains 14 residues. V lost 3 bases to trimming and J lost 2 bases, with 13 bases between them. Germline V gene sequence: CDR1 SQVTM, CDR2 ANQGSEA.

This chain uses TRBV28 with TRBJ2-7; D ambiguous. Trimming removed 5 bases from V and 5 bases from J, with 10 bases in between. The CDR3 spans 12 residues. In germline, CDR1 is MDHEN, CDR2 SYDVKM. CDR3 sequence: CASSPPFHEQYF. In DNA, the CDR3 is TGTGCCAGCAGTCCCCCGTTCCACGAGCAGTACTTC.

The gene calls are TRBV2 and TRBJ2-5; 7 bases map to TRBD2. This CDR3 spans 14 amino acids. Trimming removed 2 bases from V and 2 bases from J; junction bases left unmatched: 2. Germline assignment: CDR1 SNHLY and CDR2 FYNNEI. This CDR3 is CASSERLAQETQYF. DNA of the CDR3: TGTGCCAGCAGTGAAAGACTAGCTCAAGAGACCCAGTACTTC. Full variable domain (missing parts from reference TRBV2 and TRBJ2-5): EPEVTQTPSHQVTQMGQEVILRCVPISNHLYFYWYRQILGQKVEFLVSFYNNEISEKSEIFDDQFSVERPDGSNFTLKIRSTKLEDSAMYFCASSERLAQETQYFGPGTRLLVL.

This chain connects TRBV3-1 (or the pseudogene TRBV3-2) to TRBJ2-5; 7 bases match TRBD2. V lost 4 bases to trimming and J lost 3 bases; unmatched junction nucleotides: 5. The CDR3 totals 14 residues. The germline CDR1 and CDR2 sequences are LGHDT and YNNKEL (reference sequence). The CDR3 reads CASSPTSTKETQYF. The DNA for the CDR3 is TGTGCCAGCAGCCCGACTAGCACCAAAGAGACCCAGTACTTC.

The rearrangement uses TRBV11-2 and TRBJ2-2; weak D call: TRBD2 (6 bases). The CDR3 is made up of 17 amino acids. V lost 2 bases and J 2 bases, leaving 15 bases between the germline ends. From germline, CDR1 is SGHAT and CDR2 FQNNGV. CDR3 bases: TGTGCCAGCAGCTTACTCGGGGGAGTTCTTAACACCGGGGAGCTGTTTTTT. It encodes CASSLLGGVLNTGELFF.

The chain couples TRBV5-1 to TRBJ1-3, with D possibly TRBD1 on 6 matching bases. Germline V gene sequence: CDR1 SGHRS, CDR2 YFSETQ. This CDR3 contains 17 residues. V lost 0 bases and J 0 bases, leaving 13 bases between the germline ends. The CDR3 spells CASSLEQGPSSGNTIYF. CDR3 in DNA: TGCGCCAGCAGCTTGGAACAGGGCCCAAGCTCTGGAAACACCATATATTTT.

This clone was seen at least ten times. CDR3 residues: CASSLVWETASQYF. The CDR3 nucleotides are TGTGCCAGCAGCTTAGTATGGGAGACGGCTTCGCAGTATTTT. The chain couples TRBV7-9 to TRBJ2-3; D is possibly TRBD2 (5 bases). Germline loops: CDR1 SEHNR, CDR2 FQNEAQ (reference sequence). The CDR3 contains 14 residues. V gave up 1 base and J gave up 10 bases, with 15 bases separating them.

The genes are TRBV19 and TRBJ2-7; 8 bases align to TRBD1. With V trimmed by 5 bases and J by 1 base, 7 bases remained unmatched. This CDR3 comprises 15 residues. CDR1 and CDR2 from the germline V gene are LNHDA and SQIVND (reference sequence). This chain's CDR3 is CASSPDRGISYEQYF. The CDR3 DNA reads TGTGCCAGTAGTCCAGACAGGGGAATATCCTACGAGCAGTACTTC.

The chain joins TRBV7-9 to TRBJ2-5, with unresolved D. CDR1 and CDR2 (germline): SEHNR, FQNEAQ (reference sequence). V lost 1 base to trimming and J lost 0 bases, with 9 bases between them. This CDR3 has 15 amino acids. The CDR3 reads CASSLVLQDQETQYF. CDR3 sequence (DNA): TGTGCCAGCAGCTTAGTATTGCAGGACCAAGAGACCCAGTACTTC.

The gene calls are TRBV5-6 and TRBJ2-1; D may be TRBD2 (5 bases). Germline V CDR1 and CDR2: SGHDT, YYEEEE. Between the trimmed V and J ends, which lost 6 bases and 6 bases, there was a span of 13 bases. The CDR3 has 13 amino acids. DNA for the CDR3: TGTGCCAGCACCCTTGGGAGCGGCAATGAGCAGTTCTTC. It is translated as CASTLGSGNEQFF.

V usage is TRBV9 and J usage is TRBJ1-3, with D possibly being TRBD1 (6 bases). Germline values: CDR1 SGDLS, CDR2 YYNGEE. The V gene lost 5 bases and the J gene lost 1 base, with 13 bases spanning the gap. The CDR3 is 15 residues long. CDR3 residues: CASSLRGSSGNTIYF. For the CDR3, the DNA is TGTGCCAGCAGTCTTAGGGGGAGTTCTGGAAACACCATATATTTT.

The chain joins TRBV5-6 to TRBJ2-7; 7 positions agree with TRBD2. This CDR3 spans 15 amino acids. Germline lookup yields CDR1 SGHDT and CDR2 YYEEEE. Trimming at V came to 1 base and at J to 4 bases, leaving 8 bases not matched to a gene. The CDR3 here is CASSLSGGRVYEQYF. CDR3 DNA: TGTGCCAGCAGCTTGTCCGGCGGGAGAGTTTACGAGCAGTACTTC.

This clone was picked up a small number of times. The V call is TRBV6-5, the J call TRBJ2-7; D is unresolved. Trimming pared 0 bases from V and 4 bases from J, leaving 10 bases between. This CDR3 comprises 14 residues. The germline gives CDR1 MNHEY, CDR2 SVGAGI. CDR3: CASSYSTKTYEQYF. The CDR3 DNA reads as TGTGCCAGCAGTTACTCGACCAAGACTTACGAGCAGTACTTC.

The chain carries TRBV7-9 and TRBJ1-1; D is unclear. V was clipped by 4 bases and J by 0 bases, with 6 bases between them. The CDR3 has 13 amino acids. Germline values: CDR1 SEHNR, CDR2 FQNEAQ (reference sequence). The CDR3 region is CASSSQMNTEAFF. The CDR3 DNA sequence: TGTGCCAGCAGCTCACAGATGAACACTGAAGCTTTCTTT.

In nucleotides, the CDR3 is TGTGCCAGCAAGACAGGGAGTAACCACGAGCAGTACTTC. It specifies CASKTGSNHEQYF. The chain has TRBV12-3 or TRBV12-4 and TRBJ2-7, with TRBD1 matching 7 bases. The CDR3 extends over 13 amino acids. Germline trimming cut 7 bases from V and 5 bases from J; bases unmatched to any gene: 8.

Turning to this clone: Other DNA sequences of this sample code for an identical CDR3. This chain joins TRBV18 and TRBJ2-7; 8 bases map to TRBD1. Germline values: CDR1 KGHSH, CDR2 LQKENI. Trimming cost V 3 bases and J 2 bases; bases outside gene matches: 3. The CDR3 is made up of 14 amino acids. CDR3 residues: CASSPRQGTYEQYF. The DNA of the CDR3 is TGTGCCAGCTCACCTCGACAGGGGACCTACGAGCAGTACTTC.

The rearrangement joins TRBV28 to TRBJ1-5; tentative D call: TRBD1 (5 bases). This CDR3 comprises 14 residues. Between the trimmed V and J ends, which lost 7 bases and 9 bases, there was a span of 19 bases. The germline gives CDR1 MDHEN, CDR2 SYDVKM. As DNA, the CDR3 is TGTGCCAGCAATCCGGGGGACCTAGGACGGCCCCAGCATTTT. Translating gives CASNPGDLGRPQHF. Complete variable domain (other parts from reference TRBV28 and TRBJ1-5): DVKVTQSSRYLVKRTGEKVFLECVQDMDHENMFWYRQDPGLGLRLIYFSYDVKMKEKGDIPEGYSVSREKKERFSLILESASTNQTSMYLCASNPGDLGRPQHFGDGTRLSIL.

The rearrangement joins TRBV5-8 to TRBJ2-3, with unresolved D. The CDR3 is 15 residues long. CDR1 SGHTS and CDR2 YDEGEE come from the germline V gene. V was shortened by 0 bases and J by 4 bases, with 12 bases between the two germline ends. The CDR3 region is CASSLDLAKADTQYF. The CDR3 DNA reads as TGTGCCAGCAGCTTGGATTTGGCAAAAGCAGATACGCAGTATTTT.

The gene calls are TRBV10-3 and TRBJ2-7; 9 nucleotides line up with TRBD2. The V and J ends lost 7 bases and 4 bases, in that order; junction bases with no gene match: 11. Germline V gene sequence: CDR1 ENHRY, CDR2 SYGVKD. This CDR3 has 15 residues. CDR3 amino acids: CAINDLAGDRYEQYF. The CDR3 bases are TGTGCCATCAACGACTTAGCGGGAGACAGATACGAGCAGTACTTC.

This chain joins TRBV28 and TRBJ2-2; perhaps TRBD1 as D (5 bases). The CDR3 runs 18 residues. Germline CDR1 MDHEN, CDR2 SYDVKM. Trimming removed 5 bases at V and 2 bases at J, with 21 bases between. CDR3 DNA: TGTGCCAGCAGTGCTAACTCTTACATAAGGGGAAACACCGGGGAGCTGTTTTTT. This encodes CASSANSYIRGNTGELFF.

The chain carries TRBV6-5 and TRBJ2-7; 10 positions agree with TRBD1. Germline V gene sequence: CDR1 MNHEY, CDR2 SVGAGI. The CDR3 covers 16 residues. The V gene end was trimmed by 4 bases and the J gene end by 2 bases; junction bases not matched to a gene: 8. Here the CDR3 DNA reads TGTGCCAGCAGTTTGACATTCGGGACAGGGGCCTACGAGCAGTACTTC. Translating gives CASSLTFGTGAYEQYF.

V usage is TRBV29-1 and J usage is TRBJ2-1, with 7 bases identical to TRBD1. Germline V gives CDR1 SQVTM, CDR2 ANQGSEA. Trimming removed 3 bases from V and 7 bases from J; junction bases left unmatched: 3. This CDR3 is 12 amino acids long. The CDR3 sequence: CSVDAGGNEQFF. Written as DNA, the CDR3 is TGCAGCGTTGACGCAGGGGGAAATGAGCAGTTCTTC.